The rows below give T cell receptor beta chains drawn from one sample of a study of cytomegalovirus exposure and HLA in healthy donors. Libraries were prepared by immunoSEQ multiplex PCR; TCRdb keeps only in-frame clonotypes and omits some of them. Of roughly 130,000 clones listed, more than 60% are singletons. The material sequenced was PBMCs. These receptors were taken from a middle-aged woman in good health and CMV-seronegative. The CDR3 runs from the conserved cysteine through the conserved F or W. A D gene is named only where the DNA matches it firmly. Where a row states a size, it is once, few, many or the class of an expanded clone; other rows omit it.

j_call,clone_size,d_call,v_call,cdr3_aa,cdr3_nt
TRBJ1-2,-,-,TRBV28,CASSFSSGANYGYTF,TGTGCCAGCAGTTTTAGTTCGGGGGCTAACTATGGCTACACCTTC
TRBJ1-1,-,-,TRBV5-4,CASSLAGGGWNTEAFF,TGTGCCAGCAGCTTGGCCGGGGGAGGTTGGAACACTGAAGCTTTCTTT
TRBJ1-1,-,TRBD1,TRBV11-2,CASSFNQGAGTEAFF,TGTGCCAGCAGCTTCAATCAGGGGGCTGGGACTGAAGCTTTCTTT
TRBJ2-5,few,TRBD2,TRBV27,CASTGLAGPQETQYF,TGTGCCAGCACGGGGCTAGCGGGGCCCCAAGAGACCCAGTACTTC
TRBJ2-7,few,-,TRBV27,CASSLTRFYEQYF,TGTGCCAGCAGTTTGACTAGATTCTACGAGCAGTACTTC
TRBJ1-1,-,-,TRBV7-9,CASSLEGQGDTEAFF,TGTGCCAGCAGCTTAGAGGGGCAGGGTGACACTGAAGCTTTCTTT
TRBJ2-7,-,TRBD1,TRBV10-1,CASSPPGTGVSEQYF,TGCGCCAGCAGTCCACCCGGGACAGGGGTCTCCGAGCAGTACTTC
TRBJ2-7,-,-,TRBV2,CASSEARSNEQYF,TGTGCCAGCAGTGAAGCGCGCTCGAACGAGCAGTACTTC
TRBJ1-5,-,-,TRBV19,CASGRAQTQPQHF,TGTGCAAGTGGGAGGGCGCAGACTCAGCCCCAGCATTTT
TRBJ1-1,-,TRBD1,TRBV7-3,CASSSQGGVAEAFF,TGTGCCAGCAGCTCGCAAGGGGGCGTCGCTGAAGCTTTCTTT
TRBJ1-4,-,-,TRBV6-1,CASSEGGTTNEKLFF,TGTGCCAGCAGTGAAGGCGGGACAACTAATGAAAAACTGTTTTTT
TRBJ2-7,-,-,TRBV27,CASSLAPGSYEQYF,TGTGCCAGCAGTCTGGCACCGGGCTCCTACGAGCAGTACTTC
TRBJ2-7,-,-,TRBV6-1,CASSHDWERAQYF,TGTGCCAGCAGTCACGACTGGGAGAGGGCGCAGTACTTC
TRBJ2-7,-,-,TRBV7-3,CASSLAPATSYEQYF,TGTGCCAGCAGCTTGGCGCCAGCGACCTCCTACGAGCAGTACTTC
TRBJ1-1,-,TRBD1,TRBV5-1,CASSLQGLSSTEAFF,TGCGCCAGCAGCTTACAGGGGTTAAGTAGCACTGAAGCTTTCTTT
TRBJ2-5,few,TRBD2,TRBV27,CASSLSPRGGGYQETQYF,TGTGCCAGCAGCTTGTCCCCGAGGGGCGGGGGGTACCAAGAGACCCAGTACTTC
TRBJ2-3,-,-,TRBV5-1,CASRGSVSTDTQYF,TGCGCCAGCCGGGGTAGCGTCAGCACAGATACGCAGTATTTT
TRBJ2-1,-,-,TRBV5-6,CASSLLGIAGTAYNEQFF,TGTGCCAGCAGCTTGCTTGGGATAGCGGGGACAGCCTACAATGAGCAGTTCTTC
TRBJ2-1,-,TRBD2,TRBV30,CATGVAGGFEQFF,TGTGCCACCGGGGTAGCGGGGGGGTTTGAGCAGTTCTTC
TRBJ2-3,few,-,TRBV21-1,CASSVLLLAGGTDTQYF,TGTGCCAGCAGCGTATTGCTACTAGCGGGGGGCACAGATACGCAGTATTTT
TRBJ2-1,-,-,TRBV2,CASSPTSNEQFF,TGTGCCAGCAGTCCTACGTCCAATGAGCAGTTCTTC
TRBJ2-7,-,TRBD1,TRBV10-3,CAIRPDRGNSGLIYEQYF,TGTGCCATCAGACCCGACAGGGGGAATTCAGGACTTATCTACGAGCAGTACTTC